These T cell receptor beta chains were read from a single sample in a study of blood T cell repertoires in COVID-19. Repertoires were generated with immunoSEQ multiplex PCR, while TCRdb's copy carries only in-frame clones and drops some. Here the sample spans roughly 220,000 clones, roughly 80% being singletons. The sequenced material came from peripheral blood. These receptors all come from a man younger than 40 with active or convalescent COVID-19. Both conserved end residues are part of each CDR3. The D gene is left open where the match is weak. Clone size is stated in some rows and not others, as once, few, many or a class when expanded.

D: NA
size: NA
J: TRBJ2-6
length: 15
V: TRBV3-1/TRBV3-2
DNA: TGTGCCAGCAGTCCCCCAGGGGTTGGGGCCAACGTCCTGACTTTC
CDR3: CASSPPGVGANVLTF

D: NA
size: NA
J: TRBJ2-3
length: 15
V: TRBV7-8
DNA: TGTGCCAGCAGCTTAGCGCTAGCTAACACAGATACGCAGTATTTT
CDR3: CASSLALANTDTQYF

D: NA
size: NA
J: TRBJ2-1
length: 11
V: TRBV12-3/TRBV12-4
DNA: TGTGCCAGCGGGCTGTACAATGAGCAGTTCTTC
CDR3: CASGLYNEQFF

D: TRBD1
size: NA
J: TRBJ1-6
length: 16
V: TRBV5-1
DNA: TGCGCCAGCAGTTCGGACAGGGGGCGGGATAATTCACCCCTCCACTTT
CDR3: CASSSDRGRDNSPLHF

D: NA
size: NA
J: TRBJ2-5
length: 13
V: TRBV18
DNA: TGTGCCAGCTCACCCCCCGGGGGAGAGACCCAGTACTTC
CDR3: CASSPPGGETQYF

D: NA
size: few
J: TRBJ1-3
length: 17
V: TRBV4-1
DNA: TGCGCCAGCAGCCAACAAGTTGGTCGGGTCTCGCGGAACACCATATATTTT
CDR3: CASSQQVGRVSRNTIYF

D: NA
size: NA
J: TRBJ1-6
length: 15
V: TRBV28
DNA: TGTGCCAGCAGTTTACTTCAGGCCTATAATTCACCCCTCCACTTT
CDR3: CASSLLQAYNSPLHF

D: TRBD1
size: NA
J: TRBJ1-2
length: 15
V: TRBV4-3
DNA: TGCGCCAGCAGCCAAGCCGACAGGGGCAACTATGGCTACACCTTC
CDR3: CASSQADRGNYGYTF

D: NA
size: NA
J: TRBJ2-1
length: 16
V: TRBV28
DNA: TGTGCCAGCAGTTTAGGGGAAGAGGGATTGAACAATGAGCAGTTCTTC
CDR3: CASSLGEEGLNNEQFF

D: TRBD2
size: NA
J: TRBJ2-7
length: 15
V: TRBV9
DNA: TGTGCCAGCAGCGTAGGGCCTAGCGGGACCTACGAGCAGTACTTC
CDR3: CASSVGPSGTYEQYF

D: NA
size: NA
J: TRBJ1-2
length: 15
V: TRBV7-9
DNA: TGTGCCAGCGCCCGGGGATCCGGGTCTAGCTATGGCTACACCTTC
CDR3: CASARGSGSSYGYTF

D: NA
size: NA
J: TRBJ2-1
length: 13
V: TRBV29-1
DNA: TGCAGCGTTGTACAGGGACAAGGGAATGAGCAGTTCTTC
CDR3: CSVVQGQGNEQFF

D: TRBD1
size: NA
J: TRBJ2-3
length: 15
V: TRBV6-2/TRBV6-3
DNA: TGTGCCAGCAGTCCCGGGACAGGGACACCAGATACGCAGTATTTT
CDR3: CASSPGTGTPDTQYF

D: NA
size: NA
J: TRBJ1-3
length: 15
V: TRBV5-1
DNA: TGCGCCAGCAGCCGGGACATCTACTCTGGAAACACCATATATTTT
CDR3: CASSRDIYSGNTIYF

D: TRBD1
size: once
J: TRBJ1-1
length: 16
V: TRBV10-3
DNA: TGTGCCATCACCCCGGGCCCGGGACAGGGGAACACTGAAGCTTTCTTT
CDR3: CAITPGPGQGNTEAFF

D: NA
size: NA
J: TRBJ2-1
length: 13
V: TRBV7-7
DNA: TGTGCCAGCAGCTCTCGTTTGTCGGTTGAGCAGTTCTTC
CDR3: CASSSRLSVEQFF

D: TRBD1
size: NA
J: TRBJ2-7
length: 13
V: TRBV30
DNA: TGTGCCTGGGACCCGGGACAGAGGTACGAGCAGTACTTC
CDR3: CAWDPGQRYEQYF

D: TRBD2
size: NA
J: TRBJ2-3
length: 19
V: TRBV7-8
DNA: TGTGCCAGCAGCTTACGGACTAGCGGGAGCCGGTGGGTCACAGATACGCAGTATTTT
CDR3: CASSLRTSGSRWVTDTQYF

D: TRBD2
size: NA
J: TRBJ2-5
length: 15
V: TRBV3-1/TRBV3-2
DNA: TGTGCCAGCAGCCTGGGACTAGCGGGAGTAAATGCCCAGTACTTC
CDR3: CASSLGLAGVNAQYF

D: NA
size: few
J: TRBJ1-1
length: 13
V: TRBV6-5
DNA: TGTGCCAGCAGGCCCGGGTTGTACACTGAAGCTTTCTTT
CDR3: CASRPGLYTEAFF

D: NA
size: NA
J: TRBJ1-6
length: 15
V: TRBV3-1/TRBV3-2
DNA: TGTGCCAGCAGCCAAGACGGGGGGGCCAATTCACCCCTCCACTTT
CDR3: CASSQDGGANSPLHF

D: NA
size: few
J: TRBJ1-5
length: 15
V: TRBV15
DNA: TGTGCCACCAGCGTCGGCAGGGTAACCAATCAGCCCCAGCATTTT
CDR3: CATSVGRVTNQPQHF

D: NA
size: NA
J: TRBJ1-2
length: 14
V: TRBV2
DNA: TGTGCCAGCAGTGGAAGGACAGACTACTATGGCTACACCTTC
CDR3: CASSGRTDYYGYTF

D: NA
size: NA
J: TRBJ2-1
length: 14
V: TRBV4-3
DNA: TGCGCCAGCAGCCAAGGGGGCTCCACGGATGAGCAGTTCTTC
CDR3: CASSQGGSTDEQFF

D: TRBD1
size: few
J: TRBJ1-2
length: 15
V: TRBV11-2
DNA: TGTGCCAGCAGCCCCGACAGGGGCCCCTCCTATGGCTACACCTTC
CDR3: CASSPDRGPSYGYTF

D: TRBD2
size: NA
J: TRBJ2-5
length: 16
V: TRBV28
DNA: TGTGCCAGCAGTTCCTTAGCGGGAGGGCTGAAGGAGACCCAGTACTTC
CDR3: CASSSLAGGLKETQYF

D: NA
size: NA
J: TRBJ2-6
length: 14
V: TRBV7-2
DNA: TGTGCCAGTGCCACTGGCTCTGGGGCCAACGTCCTGACTTTC
CDR3: CASATGSGANVLTF

D: NA
size: once
J: TRBJ1-1
length: 13
V: TRBV10-1
DNA: TGCGCCAGCAGTGGAGGCGTGAACACTGAAGCTTTCTTT
CDR3: CASSGGVNTEAFF

D: TRBD2
size: NA
J: TRBJ2-2
length: 17
V: TRBV4-2
DNA: TGTGCCAGCAGCCCCCCCTTTAGTAGCGGGAGAAACGGGGAGCTGTTTTTT
CDR3: CASSPPFSSGRNGELFF

D: NA
size: NA
J: TRBJ1-5
length: 14
V: TRBV30
DNA: TGTGCCTGCGCACCCGGGACCGGAGAGGGGGCCCAGCATTTT
CDR3: CACAPGTGEGAQHF

D: NA
size: few
J: TRBJ2-1
length: 15
V: TRBV28
DNA: TGTGCCAGCAGTCTTGGCAGAAGCTCCTACAATGAGCAGTTCTTC
CDR3: CASSLGRSSYNEQFF

D: NA
size: NA
J: TRBJ1-5
length: 16
V: TRBV7-2
DNA: TGTGCCAGCAGCTTAGGGGCTGAATATAGCAATCAGCCCCAGCATTTT
CDR3: CASSLGAEYSNQPQHF

D: NA
size: once
J: TRBJ1-2
length: 13
V: TRBV6-6
DNA: TGTGCCACCCTAAGGACTTCATACTATGGCTACACCTTC
CDR3: CATLRTSYYGYTF

D: TRBD1
size: NA
J: TRBJ2-3
length: 15
V: TRBV2
DNA: TGTGCCAGCAGTCCTCGGACAGGGAGTGTCGATACGCAGTATTTT
CDR3: CASSPRTGSVDTQYF

D: NA
size: once
J: TRBJ2-7
length: 14
V: TRBV5-1
DNA: TGCGCCAGCACCCCGCCCATGACAGACGGGGAGCAGTACTTC
CDR3: CASTPPMTDGEQYF

D: NA
size: NA
J: TRBJ1-3
length: 14
V: TRBV6-5
DNA: TGTGCCAGCAGTTACGGGGGCGACAGAAACACCATATATTTT
CDR3: CASSYGGDRNTIYF

D: TRBD2
size: NA
J: TRBJ2-7
length: 15
V: TRBV7-9
DNA: TGTGCCAGCGGACTTTGGGGCGGGAGCTCCTACGAGCAGTACTTC
CDR3: CASGLWGGSSYEQYF

D: NA
size: once
J: TRBJ1-3
length: 17
V: TRBV12-5
DNA: TGTGCTAGTGGTTTGGGGGGTGCAGGGCCGTCTGGAAACACCATATATTTT
CDR3: CASGLGGAGPSGNTIYF

D: NA
size: NA
J: TRBJ1-2
length: 12
V: TRBV12-3/TRBV12-4
DNA: TGTGCCAGCAGTCCCACACCTTATGGCTACACCTTC
CDR3: CASSPTPYGYTF

D: TRBD1
size: NA
J: TRBJ2-7
length: 16
V: TRBV6-6
DNA: TGTGCCAGCAGTTACATTTTGGGGACAGGGGGGTACGAGCAGTACTTC
CDR3: CASSYILGTGGYEQYF

D: NA
size: NA
J: TRBJ1-4
length: 14
V: TRBV18
DNA: TGTGCCAGCTCACCAGGTCCGGGTAATGAAAAACTGTTTTTT
CDR3: CASSPGPGNEKLFF

D: TRBD1
size: NA
J: TRBJ2-1
length: 16
V: TRBV9
DNA: TGTGCCAGCAGCCCCTTAGGGACAGGGGGCTACAATGAGCAGTTCTTC
CDR3: CASSPLGTGGYNEQFF

D: NA
size: NA
J: TRBJ2-5
length: 16
V: TRBV7-9
DNA: TGTGCCAGCAGCCCACAGTCAGGGATGTACCAAGAGACCCAGTACTTC
CDR3: CASSPQSGMYQETQYF

D: NA
size: NA
J: TRBJ1-2
length: 13
V: TRBV2
DNA: TGTGCCAGCGCTTCCGACAGGCGGGCTGGCTACACCTTC
CDR3: CASASDRRAGYTF

D: NA
size: NA
J: TRBJ1-1
length: 14
V: TRBV5-1
DNA: TGCGCCAGCAGCTTGCCAGGGGCGAACACTGAAGCTTTCTTT
CDR3: CASSLPGANTEAFF

D: NA
size: NA
J: TRBJ2-3
length: 17
V: TRBV14
DNA: TGTGCCAGCAGCCTTGTCGGGGGTTTTTCGTTTGCAGATACGCAGTATTTT
CDR3: CASSLVGGFSFADTQYF

D: NA
size: NA
J: TRBJ1-2
length: 18
V: TRBV9
DNA: TGTGCCAGCAGCGTAGGGGATCTTGGGGGCGCTATGAGGTATGGCTACACCTTC
CDR3: CASSVGDLGGAMRYGYTF

D: TRBD2
size: NA
J: TRBJ2-5
length: 17
V: TRBV27
DNA: TGTGCCAGCAGTTTAGGTGGACTAGCGGGGTCCCAAGAGACCCAGTACTTC
CDR3: CASSLGGLAGSQETQYF

D: NA
size: NA
J: TRBJ1-1
length: 17
V: TRBV18
DNA: TGTGCCAGCTCACCACCGAAATTAGTGGCAGGGAACACTGAAGCTTTCTTT
CDR3: CASSPPKLVAGNTEAFF

D: TRBD2
size: NA
J: TRBJ2-1
length: 16
V: TRBV29-1
DNA: TGCAGCGTTGAATGGCCCGGGACTAGCGGCTACAATGAGCAGTTCTTC
CDR3: CSVEWPGTSGYNEQFF

D: NA
size: few
J: TRBJ2-2
length: 18
V: TRBV5-1
DNA: TGCGCCAGCAGCTTGGGGCCACAGGGTTTTCGCGACACCGGGGAGCTGTTTTTT
CDR3: CASSLGPQGFRDTGELFF